The 21 T cell receptor beta chains listed next were all sequenced from one sample in a study of beta chain features in type 1 diabetes. The authors reverse transcribed all of the isolated RNA, so sequencing captured expressed TCRB transcripts. Assay: immunoSEQ multiplex PCR; the TCRdb copy retains only in-frame clones and omits some. The repertoire has around 240,000 clones, roughly 70% of them found once; the top ten carry approximately 0.05%. Sequences were obtained from naive CD4+ T cells from blood. The receptor source for this set is a man aged 25 to 45 in good health.

The chain uses TRBV19 and TRBJ1-1; a possible D gene is TRBD1 (6 bases). This CDR3 spans 14 amino acids. The germline V gene has CDR1 LNHDA and CDR2 SQIVND (reference sequence). The V and J ends lost 5 bases and 5 bases respectively, with 15 bases between them. The CDR3 sequence: CASSPRDTGTEAFF. The DNA for the CDR3 is TGTGCCAGTAGTCCGCGGGACACGGGAACTGAAGCTTTCTTT.

CDR3 bases: TGTGCCAGCAGCGTACAACCGGCGGACTACAATGAGCAGTTCTTC. It encodes CASSVQPADYNEQFF. The V and J genes are TRBV9 and TRBJ2-1, with no clear D. The ends were cut back, 1 base at V and 3 bases at J, with 11 bases in the middle. CDR1 SGDLS and CDR2 YYNGEE come from the germline V gene. The CDR3 spans 15 residues.

The J gene is TRBJ2-5, the V gene TRBV7-9; D not resolved. CDR3 length: 12 amino acids. Germline V gene sequence: CDR1 SEHNR, CDR2 FQNEAQ (reference sequence). The V end was cut by 11 bases, the J end by 5 bases, with 15 bases between. The CDR3 spells CAGAAVGETQYF. The CDR3 nucleotides read TGTGCCGGAGCAGCAGTCGGGGAGACCCAGTACTTC.

The V gene is TRBV7-9, the J gene TRBJ2-3, with D perhaps matching TRBD1 (5 bases). The germline V and J ends were trimmed by 5 bases and 5 bases, with 20 bases remaining between them. The germline V gene encodes CDR1 SEHNR and CDR2 FQNEAQ (reference sequence). The CDR3 sequence is 16 residues long. The CDR3 sequence is CASSLRGAQQGDTQYF. The CDR3 coding sequence is TGTGCCAGCAGCCTCCGAGGAGCTCAGCAGGGAGATACGCAGTATTTT.

The chain joins TRBV30 to TRBJ2-7, with D unresolved. Per germline, CDR1 GTSNPN and CDR2 SVGIG (reference sequence). CDR3 length: 12 residues. The V gene lost 1 base and the J gene lost 2 bases, with 6 bases spanning the gap. The CDR3 DNA follows: TGTGCCTGGAGTGACAGCCCCTACGAGCAGTACTTC. Translation: CAWSDSPYEQYF.

V usage is TRBV29-1 and J usage is TRBJ2-7; D gene ambiguous. The V and J ends lost 4 bases and 2 bases respectively, with 6 bases between them. The CDR3 spans 11 residues. Germline CDR1 reads SQVTM; CDR2 reads ANQGSEA. CDR3 amino acids: CSVVEAYEQYF. CDR3 nucleotides: TGCAGCGTTGTAGAAGCCTACGAGCAGTACTTC.

The J gene is TRBJ2-2, the V gene TRBV30; the D gene could be TRBD1 or TRBD2 (5 bases each). Germline lookup yields CDR1 GTSNPN and CDR2 SVGIG (reference sequence). The V end was cut by 0 bases, the J end by 4 bases, with 6 bases between. The CDR3 is 13 residues long. The CDR3 nucleotides are TGTGCCTGGAGTGTGGGGGTCACCGGGGAGCTGTTTTTT. Protein: CAWSVGVTGELFF.

The CDR3 region has the DNA TGTGCCAGCAGCTCACGGGAGAGAGCCTCCTACGAGCAGTACTTC. Translating gives CASSSRERASYEQYF. V gene TRBV13 combines with J gene TRBJ2-7; tentatively, D is TRBD2 (6 bases). The CDR3 length is 15 residues. V lost 4 bases to trimming and J lost 0 bases, with 13 bases between them. From germline, CDR1 is PRHDT and CDR2 FYEKMQ (reference sequence).

This clone was detected a few times. The chain recombines TRBV29-1 with TRBJ2-3; no firm D call. Germline CDR1 and CDR2: SQVTM and ANQGSEA. Between the trimmed V and J ends, which lost 1 base and 5 bases, there was a span of 4 bases. The CDR3 runs 11 residues. In DNA form, the CDR3 reads TGCAGCGTTGAAGGAGGAGATACGCAGTATTTT. Protein product: CSVEGGDTQYF.

The rearrangement joins TRBV7-2 to TRBJ2-7; maybe TRBD1 (6 bases). CDR1 is SGHTA and CDR2 is FQGNSA in the germline V gene. V lost 3 bases and J 2 bases, leaving 8 bases between the germline ends. The CDR3 runs to 13 residues. CDR3 region: CASSFTGTYEQYF. The CDR3 coding sequence is TGTGCCAGCAGCTTCACAGGGACCTACGAGCAGTACTTC.

The chain combines TRBV28 with TRBJ2-5, with TRBD2 as a possible D gene (6 bases). The CDR3 consists of 15 residues. Germline CDR1 and CDR2: MDHEN and SYDVKM. The V gene lost 6 bases and the J gene lost 5 bases, with 19 bases spanning the gap. The CDR3 DNA sequence: TGTGCCAGCAGACGATCCGGGACTTGGGGCGAGACCCAGTACTTC. Encoded protein: CASRRSGTWGETQYF.

There are a few counts of this clone. CDR3 coding DNA: TGTGCCTGGAGTGCAGGACTAGCGGGGGCCACAGATACGCAGTATTTT. This gives the protein CAWSAGLAGATDTQYF. The rearrangement uses TRBV30 and TRBJ2-3, with 13 bases that match TRBD2. Germline CDR1 is GTSNPN and CDR2 is SVGIG (reference sequence). V gave up 1 base and J gave up 2 bases; unmatched junction bases: 3. This CDR3 has 16 amino acids.

This sequence joins TRBV29-1 and TRBJ2-7; weak D call: TRBD1 (5 bases). Germline assignment: CDR1 SQVTM and CDR2 ANQGSEA. V was pared by 5 bases and J by 6 bases, with 20 bases between. The CDR3 is made up of 14 amino acids. Here the CDR3 reads CSVSSQGLSSEQYF. CDR3 sequence (DNA): TGCAGCGTTAGCTCGCAGGGATTGTCGAGCGAGCAGTACTTC.

V and J are TRBV19 and TRBJ1-5; no firm D call. Germline V gene sequence: CDR1 LNHDA, CDR2 SQIVND (reference sequence). The CDR3 length is 13 residues. Trimming stripped 5 bases from V and 6 bases from J, with 11 bases between. The CDR3 here is CASSLSSPQPQHF. CDR3 coding DNA: TGTGCCAGTAGTCTCTCCTCCCCTCAGCCCCAGCATTTT.

This chain links TRBV20-1 with TRBJ1-1, with unresolved D. The V end was cut by 4 bases, the J end by 8 bases, with 11 bases between. Germline V gives CDR1 DFQATT, CDR2 SNEGSKA (reference sequence). This CDR3 is 11 amino acids long. The CDR3 loop is CSANVDLEAFF. The CDR3, as DNA: TGCAGTGCTAATGTCGATCTGGAAGCTTTCTTT.

The V gene is TRBV5-1, the J gene TRBJ2-7; D not resolved. CDR1 is SGHRS and CDR2 is YFSETQ in the germline V gene. Between the trimmed V and J ends, which lost 5 bases and 3 bases, there was a span of 12 bases. There are 13 residues in the CDR3. The CDR3 spells CASRKEPLYEQYF. Written as DNA, the CDR3 is TGCGCCAGCAGAAAGGAACCCCTCTACGAGCAGTACTTC.

The CDR3 nucleotides are TGCAGCGTGGGAGGGGACCGCGCCTACGAGCAGTACTTC. Protein product: CSVGGDRAYEQYF. V usage is TRBV29-1 and J usage is TRBJ2-7; 7 bases line up with TRBD2. V was pared by 6 bases and J by 2 bases, with 7 bases of the junction left unmatched. This CDR3 contains 13 residues. Germline CDR1 reads SQVTM; CDR2 reads ANQGSEA.

The gene calls are TRBV30 and TRBJ1-2; D is unclear. V was pared by 2 bases and J by 2 bases, with 21 bases between. The CDR3 has 17 amino acids. CDR1 is GTSNPN, CDR2 SVGIG, per germline (reference sequence). The CDR3 loop is CAWSSRTFSAANYGYTF. The DNA for the CDR3 is TGTGCCTGGAGTTCCAGGACCTTTTCCGCGGCCAACTATGGCTACACCTTC.

The genes are TRBV15 and TRBJ2-1; 7 bases align to TRBD2. The CDR3 covers 15 residues. The germline CDR1 and CDR2 sequences are LNHNV and YYDKDF (reference sequence). The junction had 12 bases not matched to a gene; V was cut back by 4 bases and J by 9 bases. CDR3 sequence: CATSTSGIGRGEQFF. CDR3 nucleotide sequence: TGTGCCACCAGCACAAGCGGGATCGGGAGAGGTGAGCAGTTCTTC.

V usage is TRBV29-1 and J usage is TRBJ2-3, with 11 nucleotides matching TRBD2. The CDR3 consists of 15 residues. CDR1 and CDR2 (germline): SQVTM, ANQGSEA. After removal of 0 bases from V and 9 bases from J, the junction contained 8 bases not matched to a gene. The CDR3 bases are TGCAGCGTTGAAGATCTAGGGACTAGCGGAGACACGCAGTATTTT. It translates to CSVEDLGTSGDTQYF.

The V call is TRBV29-1, the J call TRBJ1-5, with D possibly being TRBD1 (6 bases). Trimming shortened V by 6 bases and J by 0 bases, and 12 bases separated the two germline ends. From germline, CDR1 is SQVTM and CDR2 ANQGSEA. The CDR3 runs 14 residues. The CDR3, as DNA: TGCAGCGTCGTAACAGGGACTAGCAATCAGCCCCAGCATTTT. It yields the protein CSVVTGTSNQPQHF.